These 12 T cell receptor beta chains originate from one sample sequenced in a study of CD8+CD57+ T cells in acquired aplastic anemia. In patients chosen for sequencing, flow cytometry had shown CD8+CD57+ cell expansion. According to the study, genomic DNA was the template for TCR beta VDJ and CDR3 profiling. Via MiXCR, TCRdb re-called the reads, giving one row per CDR3 protein. The profile shows 200,000 to 250,000 distinct CDR3 sequences, approximately 50% of them singletons. Sequencing used sorted CD4+, CD8+, or CD8+CD57+ T cells (not recorded which) from PBMCs. All receptors come from a human donor with aplastic anemia.

The chain couples TRBV6-5 to TRBJ2-1; possibly TRBD2 for D (6 bases). The germline V and J ends were trimmed by 7 bases and 8 bases, with 15 bases remaining between them. Germline loops: CDR1 MNHEY, CDR2 SVGAGI. The CDR3 is 13 residues long. This CDR3 is CASTTGDVYEQFF. The DNA of the CDR3 is TGTGCCAGCACGACGGGAGACGTCTATGAGCAGTTCTTC.

Of note for this clonotype: Given a much more abundant clone one base away, this may be a read error. The rearrangement uses TRBV7-9 and TRBJ2-1; D may be TRBD1 (5 bases). The CDR3 has 15 residues. The V end was cut by 3 bases, the J end by 8 bases, with 17 bases between. The germline gives CDR1 SEHNR, CDR2 FQNEAQ (reference sequence). CDR3 sequence: CASSLFLQGYDEQFF. CDR3 DNA sequence: TGTGCCAGCAGCTTGTTTTTGCAGGGTTACGATGAGCAGTTCTTC.

V gene TRBV19 combines with J gene TRBJ1-3; D call uncertain. This CDR3 region has 15 residues. The V end was cut by 9 bases, the J end by 0 bases, with 15 bases between. Germline CDR1 and CDR2: LNHDA and SQIVND (reference sequence). The DNA of the CDR3 is TGTGCCAGCAGCGCCTTGTCGAGCTCTGGAAACACCATATATTTT. Protein sequence: CASSALSSSGNTIYF.

This clonotype turned up a few times. This sequence joins TRBV20-1 and TRBJ1-3, with D hard to call. This CDR3 region has 16 residues. V lost 0 bases to trimming and J lost 3 bases, with 15 bases between them. Germline V gene sequence: CDR1 DFQATT, CDR2 SNEGSKA (reference sequence). CDR3 sequence reads: CSARDARESFGNTIYF. The CDR3 bases are TGCAGTGCTAGAGACGCCCGGGAGTCCTTTGGAAACACCATATATTTT.

Regarding this clonotype: One junction end disagrees with the germline gene, perhaps due to a read error. V usage is TRBV10-3 and J usage is TRBJ2-5, with 10 bases identical to TRBD2. This CDR3 comprises 11 residues. The germline V gene has CDR1 ENHRY and CDR2 SYGVKD. This chain's CDR3 is CAVAGGETQCF. CDR3 DNA sequence: TGTGCCGTAGCGGGAGGTGAGACCCAGTGCTTC.

The genes are TRBV4-3 and TRBJ1-2; no clear D gene. V was shortened by 0 bases and J by 3 bases, with 2 bases between the two germline ends. This CDR3 is built from 12 residues. Germline V gives CDR1 LGHNA, CDR2 YSLEER. CDR3 in DNA: TGCGCCAGCAGCCAAGATTACTATGGCTACACCTTC. The encoded protein is CASSQDYYGYTF.

The CDR3 coding sequence is TGTGCCACCAGTGATCCCAGGACTACTAGTGAGACCCAGTACTTC. This translates into CATSDPRTTSETQYF. This rearrangement joins TRBV24-1 to TRBJ2-5; TRBD2 might be the D (6 bases). The V gene's germline CDR1 is KGHDR and CDR2 SFDVKD. The V gene lost 3 bases and the J gene lost 5 bases, with 15 bases spanning the gap. This CDR3 comprises 15 residues.

Regarding this clonotype: A much larger clone differs by one base, so this may be a read error. The chain employs TRBV20-1 and TRBJ2-1, with D unclear. The CDR3 sequence is 13 residues long. Per germline, CDR1 DFQATT and CDR2 SNEGSKA (reference sequence). V was trimmed by 3 bases and J by 5 bases, leaving 11 bases between them. The CDR3 region is CSARALGHNEQFF. CDR3 in DNA: TGCAGTGCTAGGGCCCTCGGCCACAATGAGCAGTTCTTC.

The sample holds a few counts of this clonotype. The chain has TRBV7-9 and TRBJ1-1, with D maybe TRBD1 (5 bases). The CDR3 runs to 13 residues. V was shortened by 3 bases and J by 8 bases, with 13 bases between the two germline ends. Per germline, CDR1 SEHNR and CDR2 FQNEAQ (reference sequence). DNA for the CDR3: TGTGCCAGCAGCTTTAGGCTCGGGACCGAAGCTTTCTTT. This codes for CASSFRLGTEAFF.

V is TRBV7-6 and J is TRBJ2-1; 9 positions match TRBD1. V dropped 5 bases and J dropped 5; count of bases not matched to a gene: 4. The CDR3 contains 14 residues. Germline CDR1 reads SGHVS; CDR2 reads FNYEAQ. CDR3 sequence: CASSPGQGNNEQFF. CDR3 in DNA: TGTGCCAGCAGCCCGGGACAGGGAAACAATGAGCAGTTCTTC.

Turning to this clonotype: This may stem from a read error, because a much larger clone lies one nucleotide away. This CDR3 is missing its conserved last phenylalanine or tryptophan, likely due to a read error. The chain couples TRBV9 to TRBJ2-1, with TRBD2 identical over 11 bases. The CDR3 contains 16 residues. Germline-derived CDR1 and CDR2 are SGDLS and YYNGEE. V was pared by 4 bases and J by 3 bases, with 6 bases of the junction left unmatched. The chain's CDR3 is CASSPETSGGYNEQFL. CDR3 sequence (DNA): TGTGCCAGCAGCCCAGAAACTAGCGGGGGCTACAATGAGCAGTTCCTC.

This clonotype was picked up many times. The CDR3 loop is CASSHRDTNTEAFF. DNA of the CDR3: TGTGCCAGCAGCCACCGGGACACGAACACTGAAGCTTTCTTT. The chain uses TRBV7-9 and TRBJ1-1, with D perhaps TRBD1 (6 bases). This CDR3 has 14 amino acids. Germline lookup yields CDR1 SEHNR and CDR2 FQNEAQ (reference sequence). Between the trimmed V and J ends, which lost 5 bases and 1 base, there was a span of 11 bases. The complete variable domain, with remaining parts taken from reference TRBV7-9 and TRBJ1-1, reads DTGVSQNPRHKITKRGQNVTFRCDPISEHNRLYWYRQTLGQGPEFLTYFQNEAQLEKSRLLSDRFSAERPKGSFSTLEIQRTEQGDSAMYLCASSHRDTNTEAFFGQGTRLTVV.